Included here is one TCR beta chain sequence, with context. This clonotype was seen at least ten times. The specificity of this receptor is unknown. There are no base qualities to consult, and no much larger clone falls within one base. This sample is drawn from a study of post-analysis software for immune sequencing data (dated by TCRdb to 2015 to 2017). Turning to the overall study: Disease courses on record covered relapsing-remitting, secondary progressive and progressive-relapsing multiple sclerosis, though some patients had no subtype annotation. The multiple sclerosis patient repertoires were compared with about a dozen previously published healthy control repertoires from donors aged 6 to 25 years. A subset of samples was prepared in parallel using single-end sample barcoding, then pooled and co-amplified after Illumina adapter ligation. Paper-wide results and their limitations: Normalized Chao1 diversity was significantly lower in multiple sclerosis patients than controls, suggesting substantial peripheral T-cell clonal expansion. When samples were clustered directly using the F measure, samples prepared in the same batch co-clustered strongly, which prompted a batch-effect correction. Significantly higher frequencies in patients than in controls were found for roughly 5 TRBV segments, including TRBV5-6, TRBV5-1 and TRBV20-1. The multiple sclerosis patient group was slightly younger than the control group.

The CDR3, from cysteine to phenylalanine, totals 16 residues. Just the 48-base CDR3 DNA is kept, in frame starting at base 1. The junction shows trimming of 3 bases on V and 7 bases on J, plus 19 bases between the germline ends. CDR1 is given as MNHNS and CDR2 as SASEGT, both from the germline V gene. TCR beta repertoires were profiled from peripheral blood of 13 young patients with multiple sclerosis to demonstrate the VDJtools post-analysis software. Multiple sclerosis patients were children and adolescents aged roughly 6 to 16 years. Library preparation was by PCR. The sample was run on an Illumina HiSeq 2500. To reduce PCR and sequencing biases, unique molecular identifiers were built into the TCR beta cDNA libraries. Every 1 to 10 million input T cells yielded roughly 500,000 cDNA molecules, meaning each molecule approximated one T cell. The same protocol used for the earlier healthy control dataset was applied to prepare and sequence the patient libraries. Samples belonging to the same batch were prepared together, multiplexed and sequenced on a shared HiSeq lane. Processing in the source paper ran as follows. MIGEC handled the raw barcoded reads, throwing out single-read molecular identifier groups before consensus assembly and CDR3 extraction. Clonotype tables were post-analysed with VDJtools, and diversity was normalized by down-sampling all datasets to the smallest sample size. In repertoire overlap clustering, CDR3 amino acid sequences, but not nucleotide sequences, were matched to correct batch-related cross-sample contamination. Using fastp at Q25 and MiXCR, TCRdb reprocessed the public reads and kept productive beta chains. One record per CDR3 amino acid sequence lists the most common genes and DNA. The V and J calls, along with clone size, are taken from TCRdb and not from the paper's own processing. This sample has a few hundred thousand distinct CDR3 sequences in its table, and 36% of those were observed once. The ten largest clones add up to 4% to 5.5% of the sample.

The specimen was blood. The receptor's source is a girl aged 5 to 17 with multiple sclerosis. The receptor chain draws on TRBV6-1 and TRBJ2-1; a tentative D match to TRBD2 spans 5 bases. The nucleotides read TGTGCCAGCAGTGACCATGGACTGACCGGAATTAATGAGCAGTTCTTC. Its coded protein is CASSDHGLTGINEQFF.